These T cell receptor beta chains were read from a single sample in a study of shared clonotypes between healthy human individuals. Sequencing used immunoSEQ multiplex PCR; TCRdb keeps in-frame clones, though not all of them. The profile shows about 1.5 million clones, about 98% of them singletons. The sample consisted of naive CD4+ T cells sorted from blood. The receptor set was obtained from a man aged 25-45 years in good health. Both conserved end residues are part of each CDR3. A D gene is named only where the DNA matches it firmly. A clone size is listed for some rows: how often the clone was seen (once, few, many), or a class if it is expanded.

D,J,V,size,DNA,CDR3
NA,TRBJ1-2,TRBV27,few,TGTGCCAGCAGTTTATCGGGCCAGCTGTATGGCTACACCTTC,CASSLSGQLYGYTF
NA,TRBJ1-2,TRBV5-1,NA,TGCGCCAGCAGCTTAGTAGGGTTGGGCTATGGCTACACCTTC,CASSLVGLGYGYTF
NA,TRBJ1-5,TRBV2,NA,TGTGCCAGCAGTGACCGGCCCTGGGGCAATCAGCCCCAGCATTTT,CASSDRPWGNQPQHF
NA,TRBJ2-1,TRBV7-2,NA,TGTGCCAGCAGCTTAGGGGGGAGAATAAATGAGCAGTTCTTC,CASSLGGRINEQFF
TRBD1,TRBJ2-7,TRBV9,NA,TGTGCCAGCAGCGTGTCGGGACAGGCCCACGAGCAGTACTTC,CASSVSGQAHEQYF
NA,TRBJ2-1,TRBV6-5,NA,TGTGCCAGCAGTCGACTCCGCTACAATGAGCAGTTCTTC,CASSRLRYNEQFF
NA,TRBJ2-1,TRBV19,NA,TGTGCCAGTAGTATAGGGGCGGCAAACCCCGTGGCCTACAATGAGCAGTTCTTC,CASSIGAANPVAYNEQFF
NA,TRBJ2-7,TRBV7-9,NA,TGTGCCAGCAGCTTAGAGCGGGCCTCTACCTACGAGCAGTACTTC,CASSLERASTYEQYF
NA,TRBJ1-5,TRBV28,once,TGTGCCAGCAAGGGCCGCAGGGCGACGTGGCATTTT,CASKGRRATWHF
NA,TRBJ2-2,TRBV28,NA,TGTGCCAGCAGTTTGGAGGTCGGGGAGCTGTTTTTT,CASSLEVGELFF
NA,TRBJ1-5,TRBV19,NA,TGTGCCAGTAGTATAGTGGGGACACTTAATCAGCCCCAGCATTTT,CASSIVGTLNQPQHF
TRBD2,TRBJ2-5,TRBV19,NA,TGTGCCAGTAGTCAAAGACTAGCGGGTCCCGCAGAGACCCAGTACTTC,CASSQRLAGPAETQYF
TRBD1,TRBJ2-2,TRBV14,NA,TGTGCCAGCAGCCAAGTTGGACAGGGTCTAGGGGAGCTGTTTTTT,CASSQVGQGLGELFF
TRBD2,TRBJ2-1,TRBV6-1,NA,TGTGCCAGCAGTGAATTGAGCGGGACTGCCAATGAGCAGTTCTTC,CASSELSGTANEQFF
TRBD2,TRBJ2-7,TRBV11-2,NA,TGTGCCAGCAGTCCACTAGCGGGGAACTCCTACGAGCAGTACTTC,CASSPLAGNSYEQYF
NA,TRBJ1-2,TRBV9,NA,TGTGCCAGCAGCGTAGCGACAGAAAACTATGGCTACACCTTC,CASSVATENYGYTF
TRBD1,TRBJ2-5,TRBV5-1,NA,TGCGCCAGCAGCCGGGGACAGGGGGCGCATCTTTTAGTATTTGGAGAGACCCAGTACTTC,CASSRGQGAHLLVFGETQYF
NA,TRBJ2-3,TRBV28,NA,TGTGCCAGCAGTTCTCTTGTGAGGGGCTATTCAGATACGCAGTATTTT,CASSSLVRGYSDTQYF
NA,TRBJ1-5,TRBV19,NA,TGTGCCAGTAGACCACAACAGGGTTTCAGCAATCAGCCCCAGCATTTT,CASRPQQGFSNQPQHF
NA,TRBJ2-7,TRBV5-4,NA,TGTGCCAGCAGCCTAGCGAATACCTACGAGCAGTACTTC,CASSLANTYEQYF
TRBD1,TRBJ2-2,TRBV28,NA,TGTGCCACCTACTCGCGACAGGGATACACCGGGGAGCTGTTTTTT,CATYSRQGYTGELFF
NA,TRBJ1-5,TRBV15,NA,TGTGCCACGGGGTACTCTAGCAATCAGCCCCAGCATTTT,CATGYSSNQPQHF
TRBD1,TRBJ2-2,TRBV30,NA,TGTGCCTGGAGTCCAAAGACAGGGGTGATCGGGGAGCTGTTTTTT,CAWSPKTGVIGELFF
NA,TRBJ2-7,TRBV2,NA,TGTGCCAGCTCCTATACCCCCTACGAGCAGTACTTC,CASSYTPYEQYF
TRBD1,TRBJ1-1,TRBV5-6,NA,TGTGCCAGCAGCTTGGATCCGGGACAGGGGGCAACTGAAGCTTTCTTT,CASSLDPGQGATEAFF
TRBD2,TRBJ2-1,TRBV14,once,TGTGCCAGCAGCTTCCGCAGTGGCGGGAGGGGAAATGAGCAGTTCTTC,CASSFRSGGRGNEQFF
NA,TRBJ1-2,TRBV30,NA,TGTGCCTGGAGAATGGGCGGTCGGAGAGGTGGCTACACCTTC,CAWRMGGRRGGYTF
NA,TRBJ1-2,TRBV2,NA,TGTGCCAGCAGCCTGGGGGCAGCCTCTAACTATGGCTACACCTTC,CASSLGAASNYGYTF
NA,TRBJ1-4,TRBV18,NA,TGTGCCAGCTCACCCAGGGGATCTAATGAAAAACTGTTTTTT,CASSPRGSNEKLFF
TRBD2,TRBJ2-5,TRBV10-1,NA,TGCGCCAGCAGTGAGTCGCACGGGAGGGGAGAGACCCAGTACTTC,CASSESHGRGETQYF
TRBD1,TRBJ2-7,TRBV7-9,NA,TGTGCCAGCAGCTTAGTGATCGGACTCAACAGGGGCTTCTCCTACGAGCAGTACTTC,CASSLVIGLNRGFSYEQYF
TRBD2,TRBJ2-7,TRBV25-1,NA,TGTGCCAGCAGCCAAGCGGGAGGGACCAACGAGCAGTACTTC,CASSQAGGTNEQYF
NA,TRBJ2-5,TRBV9,NA,TGTGCCAGCAGCGTAGATTTGGGCGCTATCCAGGGAGCCCAGTACTTC,CASSVDLGAIQGAQYF
TRBD1,TRBJ2-7,TRBV5-1,NA,TGCGCCAGCAGCCCACAGGGGTCGACGTACGAGCAGTACTTC,CASSPQGSTYEQYF
TRBD2,TRBJ2-1,TRBV14,NA,TGTGCCAGCACAAAAAATGGACTAGCGGGTTACAATGAGCAGTTCTTC,CASTKNGLAGYNEQFF
NA,TRBJ2-3,TRBV6-1,once,TGTGCCAGCAGTGCCCTCTCGGGTGGATACACAGATACGCAGTATTTT,CASSALSGGYTDTQYF
TRBD1,TRBJ2-7,TRBV4-2,NA,TGTGCCAGCAGCCGAAGGGACAGGGGGCGCCTCGAGCAGTACTTC,CASSRRDRGRLEQYF
NA,TRBJ2-7,TRBV14,NA,TGTGCCAGCAGCCAAGGGGCCATAGGCGTTTACGAGCGGTACTTC,CASSQGAIGVYERYF
NA,TRBJ2-7,TRBV25-1,NA,TGTGCCAGCAGTGCACAGGTAAAGCAGTACTTC,CASSAQVKQYF
TRBD1,TRBJ1-1,TRBV30,NA,TGTGCCTGGAGTGCAGGGGGCCCTATGGCTTTCTTT,CAWSAGGPMAFF
NA,TRBJ1-1,TRBV27,NA,TGTGCCAGCATGTTTTGGGGAGAGGGTGGGAGAGCTTTCTTT,CASMFWGEGGRAFF